This T cell receptor beta chain was found in a study of blood T cell repertoires in COVID-19. Study information: Some COVID-19 samples were acute and others convalescent; all came from the United States, Italy and Spain. T cells, B-cell-depleted T cells, or PBMCs supplied cDNA or gDNA.

Trimming removed 4 bases at V and 9 bases at J, with 17 bases between. The CDR3 length is 15 residues. Germline assignment: CDR1 KGHDR and CDR2 SFDVKD. In the source study's methods: Estimates of nucleated cell counts were drawn from the amplification of reference gene primers. Assay: immunoSEQ multiplex PCR; the TCRdb copy retains only in-frame clones and omits some. That table gives V, J and clone size, and the DNA gave D and trimming. The top ten clones hold about 7.4% of a sample with around 240,000 clones, around 83% of them seen once. J is TRBJ2-2 and V is TRBV24-1, with D tentatively TRBD1 (6 bases). Sequences were obtained from peripheral blood. This clonotype was sampled from a woman in her forties or fifties with acute or convalescent COVID-19. The CDR3 here is CATSDHGTLPRELFF. The DNA of the CDR3 is TGTGCCACCAGTGACCATGGGACACTCCCCCGGGAGCTGTTTTTT.